This T cell receptor beta chain was retrieved from a study of cytomegalovirus exposure and HLA in healthy donors. Points from the study as a whole: The authors enumerated over 150 TCR beta chains as linked to cytomegalovirus. Usually a TCR sequence was rare, but some public TCRs were found in many donors.

V lost 3 bases to trimming and J lost 8 bases; unmatched junction nucleotides: 16. Germline loops: CDR1 SGHAT, CDR2 FQNNGV. The CDR3 runs to 17 residues. On this clone itself: Its target is not known.

Data came from immunoSEQ multiplex PCR; TCRdb stores just in-frame clones and leaves some out. The sample gives more than 300,000 clones, 80% to 90% of which show up once; about 0.8% is in the top ten. The sequence derives from a woman between 18 and 29 years old in good health and CMV-seronegative. The sequenced sample consisted of PBMCs. The rearrangement joins TRBV11-2 to TRBJ1-1, with TRBD1 matching 9 bases. The CDR3 bases are TGTGCCAGCAGCTTGGGGACAGGGTATCTCTTCGCCCAAGAAGCTTTCTTT. Translating gives CASSLGTGYLFAQEAFF.